This passage covers 20 T cell receptor beta chains from one sample sequenced in a study of PD-1 blockade in classical Hodgkin lymphoma. Assay used: immunoSEQ multiplex PCR; TCRdb lists only in-frame clones, some missing. The data hold under 25,000 clones, with less than 85% observed a single time. Relapses following autologous stem cell transplantation were seen in all patients, with brentuximab vedotin exposure varying. The source was peripheral blood mononuclear cells (PBMCs), collected before the second cycle of nivolumab. The receptors derive from a human donor with classical Hodgkin lymphoma.

This sequence joins TRBV6-6 and TRBJ2-7; 11 positions match TRBD2. Germline CDR1 MNHNY, CDR2 SVGAGI (reference sequence). CDR3 length: 14 residues. Trimming took 6 bases from V and 4 from J; bases not matched to a gene: 5. The CDR3 region has the DNA TGTGCCAGCAGCATCGGGACTAGCGGTTACGAGCAGTACTTC. It is translated as CASSIGTSGYEQYF.

The rearrangement uses TRBV5-1 and TRBJ2-2; 10 bases are a match to TRBD1. Germline V gene data show CDR1 as SGHRS and CDR2 as YFSETQ. With V trimmed by 4 bases and J by 11 bases, 14 bases remained unmatched. The CDR3 length is 16 residues. Written as DNA, the CDR3 is TGCGCCAGCAGCCCCGGGACAGGGGTGGGCCCCGAAGAGCTGTTTTTT. Its protein product is CASSPGTGVGPEELFF.

The rearrangement joins TRBV5-1 to TRBJ1-2, with 7 bases fitting TRBD1. The germline V gene has CDR1 SGHRS and CDR2 YFSETQ. The CDR3 sequence is 14 residues long. Unmatched junction bases numbered 8, after V lost 3 bases and J lost 6 bases. The CDR3 DNA reads as TGCGCCAGCAGCTCAGAGACAGGGCGGCATGGCTACACCTTC. Amino acids: CASSSETGRHGYTF.

This chain links TRBV6-1 with TRBJ2-7; D ambiguous. Germline loops: CDR1 MNHNS, CDR2 SASEGT. The CDR3 spans 14 residues. The V end lost 6 bases, the J end lost 0 bases, and 12 bases lay between the germline ends. DNA of the CDR3: TGTGCCAGCAGCAAAGTCTATGGCTCCTACGAGCAGTACTTC. It codes for CASSKVYGSYEQYF.

This clone has just a few counts. The genes are TRBV6-1 and TRBJ1-1, with unresolved D. The length of the CDR3 is 13 residues. CDR1 and CDR2 from the germline V gene are MNHNS and SASEGT. The V end was cut by 0 bases, the J end by 7 bases, with 9 bases between. The CDR3 loop is CASSEALLGEAFF. CDR3 DNA sequence: TGTGCCAGCAGTGAAGCGCTTCTTGGTGAAGCTTTCTTT.

This chain uses TRBV7-8 with TRBJ2-5, with 11 bases aligning to TRBD2. This CDR3 is 18 amino acids long. Unmatched junction bases numbered 13, after V lost 2 bases and J lost 5 bases. The germline CDR1 and CDR2 sequences are SGHVS and FQNEAQ. The CDR3 loop reads CASSLRIAGGALEETQYF. As DNA, the CDR3 is TGTGCCAGCAGCTTACGCATAGCGGGAGGGGCTTTGGAGGAGACCCAGTACTTC. The variable domain in full, with the rest retrieved from reference TRBV7-8 and TRBJ2-5, is GAGVSQSPRYKVAKRGQDVALRCDPISGHVSLFWYQQALGQGPEFLTYFQNEAQLDKSGLPSDRFFAERPEGSVSTLKIQRTQQEDSAVYLCASSLRIAGGALEETQYFGPGTRLLVL.

This clone was seen a single time. The chain links TRBV19 to TRBJ2-3, with D unclear. Germline V CDR1 and CDR2: LNHDA, SQIVND (reference sequence). Trimming shortened V by 5 bases and J by 11 bases, and 11 bases separated the two germline ends. The CDR3 totals 11 residues. CDR3 sequence: CASSRTDQQYF. CDR3 DNA sequence: TGTGCCAGTAGTCGTACAGACCAGCAGTATTTT.

This chain links TRBV5-4 with TRBJ2-1; the match to TRBD2 covers 7 bases. Germline-derived CDR1 and CDR2 are SGHNT and YYREEE (reference sequence). The CDR3 is 15 amino acids. V shed 4 bases, J shed 3 bases, and the junction held 7 bases outside the gene matches. The CDR3 bases are TGTGCCAGCAGCGCTAGCGGCCTCATCTACAATGAGCAGTTCTTC. Translated: CASSASGLIYNEQFF.

CDR3 protein: CASSPTSGTTGELFF. The CDR3 region has the DNA TGTGCCAGCAGCCCGACTAGCGGGACCACCGGGGAGCTGTTTTTT. V usage is TRBV9 and J usage is TRBJ2-2, with 11 bases fitting TRBD2. The V gene's germline CDR1 is SGDLS and CDR2 YYNGEE. V was clipped by 4 bases and J by 4 bases; unmatched bases: 3. CDR3 length equals 15 residues.

The chain has TRBV19 and TRBJ2-3; 10 bases are a match to TRBD1. There are 13 residues in the CDR3. V dropped 11 bases and J dropped 3; count of bases not matched to a gene: 5. CDR1 and CDR2 from the germline V gene are LNHDA and SQIVND (reference sequence). The CDR3 DNA reads TGTGCCGTCGGACAGGGGGGAACAGATACGCAGTATTTT. The encoded protein is CAVGQGGTDTQYF.

The count of this clone is one. The gene calls are TRBV5-1 and TRBJ2-7, with TRBD2 identical over 15 bases. The CDR3 consists of 18 residues. The ends lost 4 bases at V and 5 bases at J; junction bases unmatched: 13. Per the germline V gene, CDR1 is SGHRS and CDR2 is YFSETQ. The chain's CDR3 is CASSPRTSGRAGYDEQYF. CDR3 nucleotides: TGCGCCAGCAGCCCCCGGACTAGCGGGAGGGCCGGTTATGACGAGCAGTACTTC.

V gene TRBV6-1 combines with J gene TRBJ1-5; D perhaps matches TRBD1 (5 bases). This CDR3 is built from 15 residues. CDR1 MNHNS and CDR2 SASEGT come from the germline V gene. The V and J ends lost 6 bases and 0 bases respectively, with 12 bases between them. CDR3 sequence reads: CASRPQGYSNQPQHF. The CDR3 bases are TGTGCCAGCAGGCCTCAGGGTTATAGCAATCAGCCCCAGCATTTT.

The gene calls are TRBV25-1 and TRBJ2-2, with 8 bases lining up with TRBD2. Losses at the gene ends were 8 bases for V and 6 bases for J; bases not matched to a gene: 5. CDR1 is MGHDK and CDR2 is SYGVNS in the germline V gene. The CDR3 length is 13 residues. The CDR3 protein is CASSGTSPGELFF. The CDR3 nucleotides read TGTGCCAGCTCCGGGACTAGTCCCGGGGAGCTGTTTTTT.

The V and J genes are TRBV9 and TRBJ1-3; the D is unclear. The V end lost 0 bases, the J end lost 8 bases, and 15 bases lay between the germline ends. The CDR3 runs to 15 residues. CDR1 and CDR2 (germline): SGDLS, YYNGEE. CDR3 protein: CASSVGGVWIDTIYF. In DNA form, the CDR3 reads TGTGCCAGCAGCGTAGGCGGGGTGTGGATAGACACCATATATTTT.

This chain links TRBV27 with TRBJ1-2; possible D gene TRBD1, 6 bases. Germline CDR1 and CDR2: MNHEY and SMNVEV (reference sequence). Trimming took off 4 bases at V and 3 bases at J, with 9 bases between the two ends. This CDR3 spans 13 amino acids. The CDR3 loop is CASSSHRDYGYTF. The DNA for the CDR3 is TGTGCCAGCAGTTCTCACAGGGACTATGGCTACACCTTC.

The chain couples TRBV13 to TRBJ1-2; a possible D gene is TRBD1 (6 bases). The CDR3 totals 16 residues. Germline CDR1 reads PRHDT; CDR2 reads FYEKMQ (reference sequence). Trimming removed 5 bases at V and 5 bases at J, with 21 bases between. CDR3 protein: CASSLKTGRVSYGYTF. The CDR3 DNA reads TGTGCCAGCAGCCTTAAAACAGGGAGGGTTTCTTATGGCTACACCTTC.

J is TRBJ1-4 and V is TRBV6-5; TRBD1 aligns across 7 bases. CDR3 length: 15 residues. J gave up 3 bases and V 6 bases, and 7 bases lay outside the gene matches. The germline V gene encodes CDR1 MNHEY and CDR2 SVGAGI. The CDR3 DNA reads TGTGCCAGCAGCCGATCAGGGGGTGCTAATGAAAAACTGTTTTTT. Residues: CASSRSGGANEKLFF.

This clone has just one count. The chain is built from TRBV4-2 and TRBJ1-5; unclear D gene. The CDR3 length is 14 residues. V gave up 0 bases and J gave up 7 bases, with 10 bases separating them. Germline values: CDR1 LGHNA, CDR2 YNFKEQ. The CDR3 nucleotides are TGTGCCAGCAGCCAAGATCGGTTTGGGCAGCCCCAGCATTTT. Amino acids: CASSQDRFGQPQHF.

The chain has TRBV28 and TRBJ2-7; the D gene is possibly TRBD1 (7 bases). Trimming pared 7 bases from V and 0 bases from J, leaving 16 bases between. The CDR3 length is 15 residues. Germline-derived CDR1 and CDR2 are MDHEN and SYDVKM. The CDR3 protein is CASTAGQKSSYEQYF. The CDR3 DNA sequence: TGTGCCAGCACCGCGGGACAGAAGAGCTCCTACGAGCAGTACTTC.

The rearrangement joins TRBV5-6 to TRBJ1-6, with no clear D. Looked up from germline, CDR1 is SGHDT and CDR2 is YYEEEE. This CDR3 is 13 amino acids long. Trimming took 4 bases from V and 11 from J, leaving 13 bases between them. The DNA for the CDR3 is TGTGCCAGCAGCCGGGATCGGTATCCACCCCTCCACTTT. This gives the protein CASSRDRYPPLHF. The variable domain in full, completed from reference TRBV5-6 and TRBJ1-6, reads DAGVTQSPTHLIKTRGQQVTLRCSPKSGHDTVSWYQQALGQGPQFIFQYYEEEERQRGNFPDRFSGHQFPNYSSELNVNALLLGDSALYLCASSRDRYPPLHFGNGTRLTVT.